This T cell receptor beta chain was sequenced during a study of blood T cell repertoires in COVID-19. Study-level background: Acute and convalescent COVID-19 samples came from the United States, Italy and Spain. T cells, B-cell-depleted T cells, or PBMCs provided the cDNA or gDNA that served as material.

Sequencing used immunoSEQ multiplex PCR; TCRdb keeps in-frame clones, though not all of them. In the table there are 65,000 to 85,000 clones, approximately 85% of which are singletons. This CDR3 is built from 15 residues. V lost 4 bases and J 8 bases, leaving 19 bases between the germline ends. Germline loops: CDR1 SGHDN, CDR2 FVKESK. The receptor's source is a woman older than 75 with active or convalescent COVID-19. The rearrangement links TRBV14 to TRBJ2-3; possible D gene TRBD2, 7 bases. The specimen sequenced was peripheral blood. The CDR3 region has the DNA TGTGCCAGCAGCCGCTTGGACGGGGGGCACGGTACGCAGTATTTT. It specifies CASSRLDGGHGTQYF.